A selection of T cell receptor beta chains follows, all from one sample in a study of OX40 agonist ivuxolimab in advanced cancers. The method was immunoSEQ multiplex PCR; TCRdb's version includes in-frame clones alone and lacks a portion of them. This table holds approximately 28,000 clones, 85% to 90% found once. Sequenced material: CD4+ or CD8+ T cells sorted from blood, taken in a trial of the OX40 agonist ivuxolimab. The receptors shown here come from an adult with an advanced solid tumor such as melanoma, head and neck, liver or kidney cancer. Each CDR3 is given with its conserved first and last residue. D genes are given only for firm matches. Not all rows give a size; the values are once, few, many and, for expanded clones, a class.

j_call	clone_size	d_call	v_call	cdr3_nt	cdr3_aa
TRBJ1-4	-	-	TRBV4-1	TGCGCCAGCAGCCAACCCGGGACCAACGAAAAACTGTTTTTT	CASSQPGTNEKLFF
TRBJ2-2	-	TRBD2	TRBV11-3	TGTGCCAGCAGCCTGGGACTAGCGGGAGATAGCACCGGGGAGCTGTTTTTT	CASSLGLAGDSTGELFF
TRBJ2-5	once	TRBD2	TRBV18	TGTGCCAGCTCAAAACTTAACTACGGGACTAGCGGCCAAGAGACCCAGTACTTC	CASSKLNYGTSGQETQYF
TRBJ2-5	once	TRBD1	TRBV19	TGTGCCAGTAGTATCGGGACAGGGGGGGGGACCCAGTACTTC	CASSIGTGGGTQYF
TRBJ2-6	few	-	TRBV5-8	TGTGCCAGCAGCTTGGCCTTCAGGGTGAGCTCTGGGGCCAACGTCCTGACTTTC	CASSLAFRVSSGANVLTF
TRBJ1-1	-	-	TRBV7-3	TGTGCCAGCAGCTCCCATCAGGGGCCGAACACTGAAGCTTTCTTT	CASSSHQGPNTEAFF
TRBJ2-1	-	-	TRBV5-1	TGCGCCAGCAGCTTGCGGTGGAGCAATGAGCAGTTCTTC	CASSLRWSNEQFF
TRBJ2-7	-	-	TRBV27	TGTGCCAGCAGTCCGGTAGGCGACAACTCCTACGAGCAGTACTTC	CASSPVGDNSYEQYF
TRBJ2-1	-	TRBD1	TRBV7-9	TGTGCCAGCAGCCCCGGACAGGGAAGGCACAATGAGCAGTTCTTC	CASSPGQGRHNEQFF
TRBJ2-2	-	-	TRBV20-1	TGCAGTGCCCGGTTGGTCGGGGAGCTGTTTTTT	CSARLVGELFF
TRBJ2-1	-	-	TRBV25-1	TGTGCCAGCAGAAAAGGGTATCAGCAGCAGTTCTTC	CASRKGYQQQFF
TRBJ1-5	-	-	TRBV27	TGTGCCAGCAGTTTCGGAGGTAGCAATCAGCCCCAGCATTTT	CASSFGGSNQPQHF
TRBJ1-5	-	TRBD1	TRBV28	TGTGCCAGCAGGTCGGAAAGGGACAGGAGACCTAATAGCAATCAGCCCCAGCATTTT	CASRSERDRRPNSNQPQHF
TRBJ1-6	-	TRBD1	TRBV28	TGTGCCAGCAGCCCACAGGGGAGCTCCTATAATTCACCCCTCCACTTT	CASSPQGSSYNSPLHF
TRBJ2-7	-	-	TRBV21-1	TGTGCCAGCAGCAATCGGGACAGGCGGTACGAGCAGTACTTC	CASSNRDRRYEQYF
TRBJ2-1	-	-	TRBV27	TGTGCGTCCAGTCCGTTGAGCTCCTACAATGAGCAGTTCTTC	CASSPLSSYNEQFF
TRBJ2-3	-	TRBD1	TRBV27	TGTGCCAGCAGTCTGGGACAGAGCACAGATACGCAGTATTTT	CASSLGQSTDTQYF
TRBJ2-1	-	TRBD2	TRBV5-4	TGTGCCAGCAGCTTGGCTAGCGGGATTGACAATGAGCAGTTCTTC	CASSLASGIDNEQFF
TRBJ2-1	-	-	TRBV27	TGTGCCAGCAGCCCGGACACCTTGAGGTCCTACAATGAGCAGTTCTTC	CASSPDTLRSYNEQFF
TRBJ2-3	-	-	TRBV11-3	TGTGCCAGCAGCCCCCCTGAGGGGGATACGCAGTATTTT	CASSPPEGDTQYF
TRBJ1-5	-	-	TRBV15	TGTGCCACCCGCGGGGTCTTGGGCAATCAGCCCCAGCATTTT	CATRGVLGNQPQHF
TRBJ1-2	few	-	TRBV30	TGTGCCTGGAGTCCCGGGAACTATGGCTACACCTTC	CAWSPGNYGYTF
TRBJ2-3	-	TRBD2	TRBV7-6	TGTGCCAGCAGCCCATTGGTGGGGCGGGAGGGTCGTGATACGCAGTATTTT	CASSPLVGREGRDTQYF
TRBJ2-5	-	-	TRBV9	TGTGCCAGCGGGCAGGATGGGTACCAAGAGACCCAGTACTTC	CASGQDGYQETQYF
TRBJ1-5	-	TRBD1	TRBV6-1	TGTGCCAGCAGTAGCGACAGGGAGAGCAATCAGCCCCAGCATTTT	CASSSDRESNQPQHF
TRBJ2-7	once	-	TRBV7-8	TGTGCCAGCAGCTTAGCGACTTCCCCAGGGGGGTACGAGCAGTACTTC	CASSLATSPGGYEQYF
TRBJ2-3	-	TRBD2	TRBV9	TGTGCCAGCAGCGAGGAGGGACTAGTCCTAGATACGCAGTATTTT	CASSEEGLVLDTQYF
TRBJ1-3	-	-	TRBV9	TGTGCCAGCAGCGCGCCTCCGAGCTCTGGAAACACCATATATTTT	CASSAPPSSGNTIYF
TRBJ1-1	few	-	TRBV6-6	TGTGCCAGCAGCCCCTCAACAAACACTGAAGCTTTCTTT	CASSPSTNTEAFF
TRBJ2-7	-	TRBD1	TRBV6-4	TGTGCCAGCAGTTGGGACAGCACCTACGAGCAGTACTTC	CASSWDSTYEQYF
TRBJ1-5	-	-	TRBV19	TGTGCCAGTAGTTTCTCCTATAGCAATCAGCCCCAGCATTTT	CASSFSYSNQPQHF
TRBJ2-7	-	-	TRBV4-3	TGCGCCAGCAGCCAAGAACGTAATCAGATTTACGAGCAGTACTTC	CASSQERNQIYEQYF
TRBJ2-5	-	-	TRBV19	TGTGCCAGTAGTCCCACAGGGTTACAAGAGACCCAGTACTTC	CASSPTGLQETQYF
TRBJ2-1	-	-	TRBV5-1	TGCGCCAGCAGCTTGGCCTTTTACAATGAGCAGTTCTTC	CASSLAFYNEQFF
TRBJ1-1	-	TRBD1	TRBV9	TGTGCCAGCAGCGAGGGGACAGGGGCAAACACTGAAGCTTTCTTT	CASSEGTGANTEAFF
TRBJ2-5	-	TRBD1	TRBV28	TGTGCCAGCAGTTTAATTGGGACAGGTACCCAAGAGACCCAGTACTTC	CASSLIGTGTQETQYF
TRBJ2-2	-	-	TRBV19	TGTGCCAGTAGTCTTCTGGCCACCGGGGAGCTGTTTTTT	CASSLLATGELFF
TRBJ2-7	once	-	TRBV9	TGTGCCAGCAGCGTTGACAGTTCCTACGAGCAGTACTTC	CASSVDSSYEQYF
TRBJ2-2	-	-	TRBV6-6	TGTGCCAGCAGAGAGGGGGCCGGGGAGCTGTTTTTT	CASREGAGELFF
TRBJ2-2	-	-	TRBV6-4	TGTGCCAGCAGTGACTCGGGGACCGGGGAGCTGTTTTTT	CASSDSGTGELFF
TRBJ1-2	once	TRBD1	TRBV29-1	TGCAGCGTTGAAGGGACAGGGGGTTTAAACTATGGCTACACCTTC	CSVEGTGGLNYGYTF
TRBJ2-5	-	-	TRBV7-9	TGTGCCAGCAGCGGACTTGAGGAGACCCAGTACTTC	CASSGLEETQYF
TRBJ1-1	-	-	TRBV7-9	TGTGCCAGCAGCTTAGGCGGGGGCACTGAAGCTTTCTTT	CASSLGGGTEAFF
TRBJ1-6	once	TRBD1	TRBV27	TGTGCCAGCAGTCCCGGGACAGTGAAACATAATTCACCCCTCCACTTT	CASSPGTVKHNSPLHF
TRBJ2-1	-	-	TRBV7-9	TGTGCCAGCCAAAGTCGGATGAGCTCCTACAATGAGCAGTTCTTC	CASQSRMSSYNEQFF
TRBJ1-4	-	-	TRBV9	TGTGCCAGCAGCGTATATGGGGAAAAACTGTTTTTT	CASSVYGEKLFF
TRBJ2-7	-	TRBD2	TRBV9	TGTGCCAGCAGCGAGGGTTCTAGCGGGACCTACGAGCAGTACTTC	CASSEGSSGTYEQYF
TRBJ1-4	-	TRBD1	TRBV7-9	TGTGCCAGCAGCTTACATCGGACAGGGGGGGAAAGTAATGAAAAACTGTTTTTT	CASSLHRTGGESNEKLFF
TRBJ2-1	-	-	TRBV12-5	TGTGCTAGTGGTCCCGGGTTTAATGAGCAGTTCTTC	CASGPGFNEQFF
TRBJ1-6	-	-	TRBV19	TGTGCCAGTAGTCACCAGTCCTACTATAATTCACCCCTCCACTTT	CASSHQSYYNSPLHF
TRBJ2-7	-	-	TRBV27	TGTGCCAGCAGTTTATCGCCCGGTCACGAGCAGTACTTC	CASSLSPGHEQYF
TRBJ1-1	-	TRBD1	TRBV27	TGTGCCAGCAGTCCAGGGGGGAATGAAGCTTTCTTT	CASSPGGNEAFF
TRBJ1-1	-	TRBD1	TRBV11-2	TGTGCCAGCAGCTTAGTAACAGGGGAGGGGACTGAAGCTTTCTTT	CASSLVTGEGTEAFF
TRBJ1-1	-	-	TRBV5-7	TGTGCCAGCAGCTTGGGGGGGGACACTGAAGCTTTCTTT	CASSLGGDTEAFF